This T cell receptor (beta chain) was recorded in a study of CD8+CD57+ T cells in acquired aplastic anemia. On the study more broadly: The mean DNA yield obtained from sorted CD4+ and CD8+ cells came to approximately 3 ug. Where healthy donors were concerned, CD4+ cells averaged approximately 11 million reads. Study findings and constraints: For CD8+ Simpson's diversity, patients and controls showed no significant difference. Comparison of patients with controls identified nearly 30 shared CD8+ CDR3 sequences.

This clonotype was recorded at least ten times. The target antigen is unknown. Profiles of TCR beta VDJ and CDR3 were generated from a genomic DNA template. TCRdb redid the calling of the reads with MiXCR, one entry per CDR3 protein. The data show 100,000 to 150,000 distinct CDR3 sequences, with more than 40% seen just once and 2% to 3% held by the top ten. Germline CDR1 SEHNR, CDR2 FQNEAQ (reference sequence). This CDR3 comprises 14 residues. Trimming took 3 bases from V and 0 from J, leaving 9 bases between them. This chain links TRBV7-9 with TRBJ2-7, with D possibly being TRBD2 (6 bases). Input material: sorted CD4+, CD8+, or CD8+CD57+ T cells (not recorded which) from PBMCs. This TCR came from a human donor in good health, serving as a control. CDR3 in DNA: TGTGCCAGCAGCTTTATGGGGGGCTCCTACGAGCAGTACTTC. Translation: CASSFMGGSYEQYF.